Sequencing of this T cell receptor beta chain was carried out in a study of blood T cell repertoires in COVID-19. The wider study: COVID-19 samples from acute and convalescent phases originated in the United States, Italy and Spain.

Individuals drawn from under 30 US areas were roughly 18 to 95 years old. Cohort placement rested on clinical history that participants reported themselves. Source study methods: The authors estimated nucleated cell counts from reference gene primer amplification. Sequencing was performed with immunoSEQ multiplex PCR; in TCRdb, only in-frame clones are kept and a portion is missing. The V and J calls and clone size are taken from that table; D and trimming were inferred from the DNA. The sample records around 250,000 clones, 91% being singletons. This CDR3 contains 16 residues. The V end was cut by 4 bases, the J end by 2 bases, with 18 bases between. Germline V CDR1 and CDR2: LNHDA, SQIVND (reference sequence).

The TCR comes from a human donor in a cohort exposed to, infected with or recovered from COVID-19 (not recorded which). The donor label of this sample is uncertain. Sequencing was carried out using PBMCs or T cells enriched from blood (not recorded which). The chain employs TRBV19 and TRBJ2-7; D is perhaps TRBD1 (5 bases). Written as DNA, the CDR3 is TGTGCCAGTAGTAGTCGACAGACCACCGTACCCTACGAGCAGTACTTC. It yields the protein CASSSRQTTVPYEQYF.